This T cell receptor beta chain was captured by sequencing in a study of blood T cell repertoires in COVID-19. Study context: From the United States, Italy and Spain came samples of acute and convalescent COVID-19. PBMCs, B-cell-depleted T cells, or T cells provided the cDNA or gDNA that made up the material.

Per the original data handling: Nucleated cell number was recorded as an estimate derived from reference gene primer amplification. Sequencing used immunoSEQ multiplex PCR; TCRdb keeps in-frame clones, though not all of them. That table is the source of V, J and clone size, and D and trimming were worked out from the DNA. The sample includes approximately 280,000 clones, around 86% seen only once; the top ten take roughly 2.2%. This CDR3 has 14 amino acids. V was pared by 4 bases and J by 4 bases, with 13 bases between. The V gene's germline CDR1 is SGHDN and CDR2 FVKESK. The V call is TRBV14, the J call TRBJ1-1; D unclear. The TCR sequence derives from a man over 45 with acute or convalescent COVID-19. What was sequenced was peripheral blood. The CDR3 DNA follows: TGTGCCAGCAGCCGGGAGCGGGAGAGCACTGAAGCTTTCTTT. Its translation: CASSRERESTEAFF.